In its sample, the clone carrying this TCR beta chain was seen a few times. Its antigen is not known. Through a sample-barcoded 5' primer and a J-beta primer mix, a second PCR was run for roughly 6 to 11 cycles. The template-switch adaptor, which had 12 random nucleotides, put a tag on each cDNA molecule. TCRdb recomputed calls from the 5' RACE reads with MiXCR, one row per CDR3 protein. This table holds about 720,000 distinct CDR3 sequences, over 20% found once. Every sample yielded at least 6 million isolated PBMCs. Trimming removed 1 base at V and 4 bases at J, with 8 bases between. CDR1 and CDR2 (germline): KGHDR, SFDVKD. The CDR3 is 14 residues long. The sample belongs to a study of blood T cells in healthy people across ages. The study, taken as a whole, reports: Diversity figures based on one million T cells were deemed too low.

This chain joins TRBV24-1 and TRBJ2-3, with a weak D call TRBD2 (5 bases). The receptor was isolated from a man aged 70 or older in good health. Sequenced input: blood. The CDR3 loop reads CATSDFWESDTQYF. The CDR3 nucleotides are TGTGCCACCAGTGATTTCTGGGAGTCAGATACGCAGTATTTT.